Listed below are T cell receptor beta chains from one sample, sequenced in a study of blood T cells in healthy people across ages. TCRdb called the 5' RACE reads again in MiXCR, with one record for every CDR3 protein. The sample lists some 1.5 million distinct CDR3 sequences; 28% were seen once. Sequencing was done on a sample of blood. The receptors derive from a woman in her twenties or thirties in good health. CDR3s include the opening cysteine and the closing phenylalanine or tryptophan. D genes are given only for firm matches. Clone size is not always given. Where it is, it says once, few, many or a class for expanded clones.

clone_size	v_call	d_call	j_call	cdr3_nt	cdr3_aa
few	TRBV24-1	TRBD1	TRBJ2-5	TGTGCCACCAGTGACTCGGACAGGGCTTGGGAGACCCAGTACTTC	CATSDSDRAWETQYF
.	TRBV12-3/TRBV12-4	TRBD1	TRBJ1-4	TGTGCCAGCAGAGGCGGACAGGGTATTGATGAAAAACTGTTTTTT	CASRGGQGIDEKLFF
.	TRBV5-5	.	TRBJ2-1	TGTGCCAGCAGCTTGGTAGGCGGGAAGGAGTTCTTC	CASSLVGGKEFF
few	TRBV20-1	.	TRBJ2-1	TGCAGTGCCGGCCCAAGGAGTAGGGGGGGCCAGGGCAATGAGCAGTTCTTC	CSAGPRSRGGQGNEQFF
.	TRBV10-3	.	TRBJ2-5	TGTGCCATCAGTGTAGTGACAGGCGGAGAGCAGTACTTC	CAISVVTGGEQYF
.	TRBV20-1	TRBD1	TRBJ1-2	TGCAGTGCTGGGACAGGCTATGGCTACACCTTC	CSAGTGYGYTF
few	TRBV7-2	.	TRBJ2-5	TGTGCCAGCAGCTACAGGAGGCGCTTGGAGACCCAGTACTTC	CASSYRRRLETQYF
.	TRBV5-1	.	TRBJ1-2	TGCGCCAGCAGCTTACGACAGTCCCGGATCGAGAACTATGGCTACACCTTC	CASSLRQSRIENYGYTF
.	TRBV14	TRBD1	TRBJ1-4	TGTGCCAGCAGCCTCCACAGGGGAACTAATGAAAAACTGTTTTTT	CASSLHRGTNEKLFF
many	TRBV7-9	.	TRBJ2-4	TGTGCCAGCAGCCAGGGGGGGTTATCAGACATTCAGTACTTC	CASSQGGLSDIQYF
many	TRBV20-1	.	TRBJ2-7	TGCAGTGCTAGAGACCCACAGGGCCGCAGGGCCTACGAGCAGTACTTC	CSARDPQGRRAYEQYF
many	TRBV4-3	.	TRBJ2-5	TGCGCCAGCAGCCCCAGGGTTCAAGAGACCCAGTACTTC	CASSPRVQETQYF
many	TRBV7-2	.	TRBJ2-5	TGTGCCAGCAGCTCCGGACACCAAGAGACCCAGTACTTC	CASSSGHQETQYF
.	TRBV7-2	.	TRBJ1-1	TGTGCCAGCAGCACAGGACGTGGGACTGAAGCTTTCTTT	CASSTGRGTEAFF
.	TRBV7-9	.	TRBJ2-4	TGTGCCAGCAGCCGGACGGTTAAGGGATCCTACGATCAGTACTTC	CASSRTVKGSYDQYF
many	TRBV12-3/TRBV12-4	TRBD2	TRBJ2-5	TGTGCCAGTCGGCTAGCGGCACAAGAGACCCAGTACTTC	CASRLAAQETQYF
many	TRBV12-3/TRBV12-4	TRBD2	TRBJ2-4	TGTGCCAGCAGTGCCTCTAGCGGAGCCAAAAACATTCAGTACTTC	CASSASSGAKNIQYF
.	TRBV27	TRBD2	TRBJ2-1	TGTGCCAGCAACAACCCAGGGGTACCGGGAGGGAATGAGCAGTTCTTC	CASNNPGVPGGNEQFF
few	TRBV5-1	.	TRBJ1-1	TGCGCCAGCCAGGACACTGTTAACACTGAAGCTTTCTTT	CASQDTVNTEAFF
.	TRBV28	TRBD1	TRBJ2-3	TGTGCCGCCCGTCCGGGACAGGGGACAGATACGCAGTATTTT	CAARPGQGTDTQYF
.	TRBV24-1	.	TRBJ1-2	TGTGCCACCAGTGATTGTAGGGGATCTTACTATGGCTACACCTTC	CATSDCRGSYYGYTF
few	TRBV20-1	.	TRBJ2-1	TGCAGTGCTTATTGGCCTCAGCGGAATGAGCAGTTCTTC	CSAYWPQRNEQFF
.	TRBV6-5	.	TRBJ2-3	TGTGCCAGCGCCCAAGGCATAGATACGCAGTATTTT	CASAQGIDTQYF
few	TRBV9	TRBD1	TRBJ2-7	TGTGCCAGCAGCATCGGACAGGGGAACTCCTACGAGCAGTACTTC	CASSIGQGNSYEQYF
.	TRBV7-2	TRBD2	TRBJ2-1	TGTACCAGCAGCTTAGGCGGGAGGGGCTACAATGAGCAGTTCTTC	CTSSLGGRGYNEQFF
few	TRBV4-1	.	TRBJ2-3	TGCGCCAGCAGCCAAAAATTCCCCGGCGGCACAGATACGCAGTATTTT	CASSQKFPGGTDTQYF
.	TRBV9	.	TRBJ1-3	TGTGCCAGCAGCTACAGGGACTCTGGAAACACCATATATTTT	CASSYRDSGNTIYF
many	TRBV29-1	.	TRBJ2-5	TGCAGCGTCCGGGACCGGCGCTTTTTCGAGACCCAGTACTTC	CSVRDRRFFETQYF
.	TRBV11-2	.	TRBJ2-1	TGTGCCAGCAGCCGCAGCACTAGCGAGCAGTTCTTC	CASSRSTSEQFF
.	TRBV3-1	TRBD1	TRBJ1-2	TGTGCCAGCAGCCCGGAATACGGCAGGGGGCACGGCTATGGCTACACCTTC	CASSPEYGRGHGYGYTF
.	TRBV2	TRBD1	TRBJ1-6	TGTGCCAGCAGTGTCTCGAGACAGGGGAATTCACCCCTCCACTTT	CASSVSRQGNSPLHF
few	TRBV7-3	TRBD2	TRBJ2-3	TGTGCCAGCAGCGCCCCGGGACTAGCGGGGAGCGAAAATACGCAGTATTTT	CASSAPGLAGSENTQYF
few	TRBV6-1	TRBD1	TRBJ2-7	TGTGCCAGCAGTAGAGACGGGACAGGGGTGTCCTACGAGCAGTACTTC	CASSRDGTGVSYEQYF
.	TRBV28	TRBD2	TRBJ2-4	TGTGCCAGCAGTCCCCATGGCGGGGGGTCAAATCTAGCCAAAAACATTCAGTACTTC	CASSPHGGGSNLAKNIQYF